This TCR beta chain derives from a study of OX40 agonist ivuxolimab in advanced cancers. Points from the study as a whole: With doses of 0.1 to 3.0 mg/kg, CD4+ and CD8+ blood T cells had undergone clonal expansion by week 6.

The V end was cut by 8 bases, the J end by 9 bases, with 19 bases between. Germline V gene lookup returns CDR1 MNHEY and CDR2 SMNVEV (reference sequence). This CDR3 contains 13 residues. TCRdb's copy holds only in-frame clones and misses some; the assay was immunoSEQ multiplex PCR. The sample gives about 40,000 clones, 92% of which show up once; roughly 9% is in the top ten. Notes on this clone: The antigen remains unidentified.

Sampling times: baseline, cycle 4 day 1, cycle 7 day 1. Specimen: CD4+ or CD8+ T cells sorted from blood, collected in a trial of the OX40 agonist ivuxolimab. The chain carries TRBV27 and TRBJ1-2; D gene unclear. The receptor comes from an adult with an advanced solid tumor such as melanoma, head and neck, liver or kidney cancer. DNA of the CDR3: TGTGCCAGCGGATCCGGACGTATACTACGCTACACCTTC. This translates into CASGSGRILRYTF.